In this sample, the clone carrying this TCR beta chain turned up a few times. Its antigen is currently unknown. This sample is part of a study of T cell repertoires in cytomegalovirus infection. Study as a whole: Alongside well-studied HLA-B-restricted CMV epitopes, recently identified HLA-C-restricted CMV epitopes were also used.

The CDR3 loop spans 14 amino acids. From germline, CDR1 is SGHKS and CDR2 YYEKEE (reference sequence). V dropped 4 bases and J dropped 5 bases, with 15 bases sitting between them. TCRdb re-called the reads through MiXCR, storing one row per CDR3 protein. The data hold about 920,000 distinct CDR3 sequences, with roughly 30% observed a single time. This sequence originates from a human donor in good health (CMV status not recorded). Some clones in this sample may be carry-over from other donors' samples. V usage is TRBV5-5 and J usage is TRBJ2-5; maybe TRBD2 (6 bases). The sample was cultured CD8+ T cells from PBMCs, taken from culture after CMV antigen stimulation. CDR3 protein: CASSRDWKRETQYF. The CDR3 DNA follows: TGTGCCAGCAGCCGGGACTGGAAAAGGGAGACCCAGTACTTC.